Shown below are 26 T cell receptor beta chains from a single sample sequenced in a study of blood T cells in healthy people across ages. For the second PCR, which ran for about 6 to 11 cycles, a sample-barcoded 5' primer and a J-beta primer mix were used. TCRdb re-called the 5' RACE reads with MiXCR, one entry per CDR3 protein. The table has over 600,000 distinct CDR3 sequences, more than 20% seen once. Sequencing used blood. These receptors all come from a man between 70 and 80 years old in good health.

This clonotype was seen more than once but under ten times. The chain has TRBV20-1 and TRBJ2-7; 12 positions agree with TRBD2. CDR3 size: 14 residues. CDR1 and CDR2 from the germline V gene are DFQATT and SNEGSKA (reference sequence). With V trimmed by 6 bases and J by 2 bases, 5 bases remained unmatched. This CDR3 is CSAPTSGRPYEQYF. DNA for the CDR3: TGCAGTGCCCCGACTAGCGGGAGACCCTACGAGCAGTACTTC.

The V gene is TRBV20-1, the J gene TRBJ2-5; possibly TRBD1 for D (5 bases). V lost 0 bases to trimming and J lost 6 bases, with 14 bases between them. The CDR3 spans 14 residues. Per germline, CDR1 DFQATT and CDR2 SNEGSKA (reference sequence). CDR3 protein: CSARDLGRVQTQYF. The CDR3 bases are TGCAGTGCTAGAGATCTGGGGCGCGTGCAGACCCAGTACTTC.

V gene TRBV27 combines with J gene TRBJ1-3; D uncertain. Trimming cost V 6 bases and J 4 bases, with 13 bases left between them. CDR1 MNHEY and CDR2 SMNVEV come from the germline V gene (reference sequence). The CDR3 is 14 amino acids. CDR3 loop: CASSSDGWGNTIYF. The CDR3 DNA reads TGTGCCAGCAGCTCGGACGGGTGGGGAAACACCATATATTTT.

This clonotype was picked up a small number of times. The chain is built from TRBV20-1 and TRBJ1-3; 7 bases match TRBD1. The CDR3 extends over 14 amino acids. Germline V lookup: CDR1 DFQATT, CDR2 SNEGSKA (reference sequence). V gave up 5 bases and J gave up 4 bases; unmatched junction bases: 8. The CDR3: CSARAGGRGNTIYF. In DNA form, the CDR3 reads TGCAGTGCTCGGGCAGGGGGACGGGGAAACACCATATATTTT.

This clonotype was seen more than once but under ten times. The chain is built from TRBV18 and TRBJ2-3; D gene ambiguous. The V and J ends lost 3 bases and 0 bases respectively, with 13 bases between them. The CDR3 is 16 residues long. The germline V gene has CDR1 KGHSH and CDR2 LQKENI. The CDR3 DNA is TGTGCCAGCTCACCCTTAACGAAAGGGAGCACAGATACGCAGTATTTT. Encoded protein: CASSPLTKGSTDTQYF.

The CDR3: CASSSALSTDTQYF. For the CDR3, the DNA is TGCGCCAGCAGCTCTGCCCTCAGCACAGATACGCAGTATTTT. This sequence joins TRBV5-1 and TRBJ2-3; D gene uncertain. CDR1 SGHRS and CDR2 YFSETQ come from the germline V gene. The CDR3 runs to 14 residues. V shed 3 bases and J shed 0 bases, with 8 bases lying between them.

The chain is built from TRBV15 and TRBJ2-4; the D gene could be TRBD1 or TRBD2 (5 bases each). CDR3 length: 14 amino acids. The germline V gene has CDR1 LNHNV and CDR2 YYDKDF (reference sequence). Trimming cost V 3 bases and J 6 bases, with 12 bases left between them. CDR3 in DNA: TGTGCCACCAGCAGGAGGGGCGACGTAAACATTCAGTACTTC. Its translation is CATSRRGDVNIQYF.

This chain joins TRBV3-1 and TRBJ2-5; 9 bases agree with TRBD2. The V gene end was trimmed by 4 bases and the J gene end by 11 bases; junction bases not matched to a gene: 11. Germline loops: CDR1 LGHDT, CDR2 YNNKEL (reference sequence). The CDR3 runs to 14 residues. The CDR3 region has the DNA TGTGCCAGCAGCCTGATGGTAGCGGGAGCGGAGCAGTACTTC. Translated: CASSLMVAGAEQYF.

This clonotype has only a few counts. The chain couples TRBV12-3 or TRBV12-4 to TRBJ2-1; 7 nucleotides align to TRBD1. The CDR3 has 15 residues. V lost 7 bases, J lost 1 base, and 7 bases stayed unmatched. CDR3 in DNA: TGTGCCAGCACCTTAGGACAGGCGTCCTACAATGAGCAGTTCTTC. Encoded protein: CASTLGQASYNEQFF.

The chain carries TRBV28 and TRBJ2-5, with 11 bases identical to TRBD2. TRBJ2-1 matches the DNA end more closely, so the J call is doubtful. CDR3 length: 15 amino acids. Germline CDR1 is MDHEN and CDR2 is SYDVKM. DNA of the CDR3: TGTGCCAGCAGTTCCGGGACTAGCGGTTTGGATGAGCAGTTCTTC. Residues: CASSSGTSGLDEQFF.

In its sample, this clonotype was seen many times. The V call is TRBV28, the J call TRBJ2-5; 11 nucleotides match TRBD2. CDR3 length: 15 residues. From germline, CDR1 is MDHEN and CDR2 SYDVKM. With 7 bases clipped from V and 2 bases from J, the junction kept 6 bases outside the gene matches. CDR3 DNA sequence: TGTGCCAGCACCTTGGGACTAGCGGAACAAGAGACCCAGTACTTC. This sequence encodes CASTLGLAEQETQYF.

This sequence joins TRBV3-1 and TRBJ2-3, with D tentatively TRBD2 (5 bases). This CDR3 is 13 amino acids long. Germline loops: CDR1 LGHDT, CDR2 YNNKEL (reference sequence). Trimming removed 3 bases from V and 4 bases from J, with 8 bases in between. Here the CDR3 reads CASSQVASDTQYF. The CDR3, as DNA: TGTGCCAGCAGCCAGGTAGCGTCAGATACGCAGTATTTT.

This clonotype was recorded a few times. V usage is TRBV12-3 or TRBV12-4 and J usage is TRBJ2-2; 9 nucleotides line up with TRBD1. The CDR3 runs 15 residues. V shed 4 bases and J 7 bases; nucleotides not matched to a gene: 7. The CDR3 bases are TGTGCCAGCAGTTCACCGGGACAGGGATTCGGGGAGCTGTTTTTT. Translation gives CASSSPGQGFGELFF.

This rearrangement joins TRBV7-2 to TRBJ2-5; D may correspond to TRBD1 or TRBD2 (5 bases each). V was pared by 1 base and J by 5 bases, with 14 bases between. The CDR3 runs to 15 residues. Germline V gene lookup returns CDR1 SGHTA and CDR2 FQGNSA. CDR3 in amino acids: CASSLVTGLGETQYF. The DNA of the CDR3 is TGTGCCAGCAGCTTAGTAACGGGGCTGGGCGAGACCCAGTACTTC.

This sequence joins TRBV12-3 or TRBV12-4 and TRBJ2-7; tentatively, D is TRBD1 (5 bases). CDR3 length equals 13 residues. The V gene lost 6 bases and the J gene lost 6 bases, with 15 bases spanning the gap. The CDR3 bases are TGTGCCAGCAGCGCCCGGACACAAGGCGAGCAGTACTTC. Residues: CASSARTQGEQYF.

CDR3 nucleotides: TGTGCCAGCAGTGAAGAGATAGTGATCAGAGCAGGAAACACCATATATTTT. It encodes CASSEEIVIRAGNTIYF. The V and J genes are TRBV6-1 and TRBJ1-3; D is undetermined. The CDR3 covers 17 residues. Germline-derived CDR1 and CDR2 are MNHNS and SASEGT. The V end lost 1 base, the J end lost 4 bases, and 17 bases lay between the germline ends.

This clonotype has just a few counts. V usage is TRBV6-1 and J usage is TRBJ1-3, with D maybe TRBD1 (5 bases). V lost 5 bases to trimming and J lost 2 bases, with 13 bases between them. Germline V gene lookup returns CDR1 MNHNS and CDR2 SASEGT. This CDR3 comprises 15 residues. The CDR3 is CASSTTGSPGNTIYF. CDR3 sequence (DNA): TGTGCCAGCAGTACCACAGGATCTCCTGGAAACACCATATATTTT.

This clonotype was detected only a few times. The chain links TRBV13 to TRBJ2-2, with TRBD2 identical over 13 bases. There are 18 residues in the CDR3. V lost 5 bases, J lost 3 bases, and 9 bases stayed unmatched. Germline values: CDR1 PRHDT, CDR2 FYEKMQ (reference sequence). The CDR3 protein is CASSPTSGRAPDTGELFF. The CDR3 DNA reads TGTGCCAGCAGCCCAACTAGCGGGAGGGCCCCAGACACCGGGGAGCTGTTTTTT.

This clonotype was seen a handful of times. The genes are TRBV10-3 and TRBJ2-5; TRBD1 might be the D (5 bases). The J call may be incorrect, as the DNA end agrees better with TRBJ2-1. The CDR3 totals 12 residues. Germline assignment: CDR1 ENHRY and CDR2 SYGVKD. DNA for the CDR3: TGTGCCATCAGTGACGGACATGGTGAGCAGTTCTTC. This sequence encodes CAISDGHGEQFF.

At least ten counts were recorded for this clonotype. The V and J genes are TRBV9 and TRBJ2-7; 10 positions agree with TRBD2. Losses at the gene ends were 3 bases for V and 5 bases for J; bases not matched to a gene: 11. Germline loops: CDR1 SGDLS, CDR2 YYNGEE. The CDR3 spans 16 residues. CDR3 residues: CASSARGLAGVDEQYF. The CDR3 DNA is TGTGCCAGCAGCGCTCGGGGGCTAGCGGGAGTCGACGAGCAGTACTTC. Combining the CDR3 with reference TRBV9 and TRBJ2-7 gives the whole variable domain DSGVTQTPKHLITATGQRVTLRCSPRSGDLSVYWYQQSLDQGLQFLIQYYNGEERAKGNILERFSAQQFPDLHSELNLSSLELGDSALYFCASSARGLAGVDEQYFGPGTRLTVT.

This clonotype came up many times. The gene calls are TRBV5-1 and TRBJ2-3; 8 bases line up with TRBD2. The germline gives CDR1 SGHRS, CDR2 YFSETQ. The ends lost 1 base at V and 2 bases at J; junction bases unmatched: 6. The CDR3 has 16 amino acids. In DNA, the CDR3 is TGCGCCAGCAGCTTGTTCGCGGGAGGAACCACAGATACGCAGTATTTT. Translating it yields CASSLFAGGTTDTQYF.

This clonotype was counted between two and nine times. The chain couples TRBV27 to TRBJ2-1, with 10 bases matching TRBD2. J was trimmed by 4 bases and V by 6 bases; bases with no gene match: 9. The CDR3 runs 16 residues. Per germline, CDR1 MNHEY and CDR2 SMNVEV (reference sequence). The CDR3 DNA reads as TGTGCCAGCAGACCAGGACTAGCGGAGATATACAATGAGCAGTTCTTC. The encoded protein is CASRPGLAEIYNEQFF.

The chain employs TRBV4-1 and TRBJ2-5; 8 bases match TRBD1. The J segment lost 4 bases and the V segment lost 3 bases, leaving 4 bases of the junction unmatched. Germline loops: CDR1 MGHRA, CDR2 YSYEKL. The CDR3 spans 14 residues. This CDR3 reads CASSHLTGGETQYF. Here the CDR3 DNA reads TGCGCCAGCAGCCACCTAACAGGGGGAGAGACCCAGTACTTC.

The CDR3 protein is CSARSSDTDTQYF. CDR3 nucleotides: TGCAGTGCTAGATCTTCAGACACAGATACGCAGTATTTT. The chain links TRBV20-1 to TRBJ2-3; the D is unclear. Germline values: CDR1 DFQATT, CDR2 SNEGSKA (reference sequence). The CDR3 spans 13 residues. Trimming removed 2 bases at V and 2 bases at J, with 8 bases between.

This sequence joins TRBV2 and TRBJ2-3; D may be TRBD2 (5 bases). CDR3 size: 15 residues. The V gene lost 2 bases and the J gene lost 2 bases, with 11 bases spanning the gap. Germline V gene sequence: CDR1 SNHLY, CDR2 FYNNEI. The CDR3 spells CASSESGLFTDTQYF. CDR3 sequence (DNA): TGTGCCAGCAGTGAAAGCGGCTTATTCACAGATACGCAGTATTTT.

The rearrangement joins TRBV7-9 to TRBJ2-5, with 13 bases that match TRBD2. Trimming took 5 bases from V and 2 from J; bases not matched to a gene: 8. The germline V gene has CDR1 SEHNR and CDR2 FQNEAQ (reference sequence). This CDR3 is 17 amino acids long. CDR3 sequence reads: CASSPGGLAGNQETQYF. CDR3 coding DNA: TGTGCCAGCAGCCCCGGGGGACTAGCGGGAAATCAAGAGACCCAGTACTTC.